The rows below give T cell receptor beta chains drawn from one sample of a study of blood T cell repertoires in COVID-19. Sequenced by immunoSEQ multiplex PCR; TCRdb stores in-frame clones only, minus some. The data contain about 40,000 clones, approximately 81% of them singletons. The source material was peripheral blood. The receptors stem from a human donor in a cohort sampled during active COVID-19. Both conserved end residues are part of each CDR3. D genes are given only for firm matches. Clone size appears in some rows only: once, few, many, or a class for an expanded clone.

d_call | clone_size | j_call | v_call | cdr3_nt | cdr3_aa
NA | NA | TRBJ1-1 | TRBV19 | TGTGCCAGTAGTAGCCGAACAGGGACTGAAGCTTTCTTT | CASSSRTGTEAFF
NA | few | TRBJ1-3 | TRBV19 | TGTGCCAGTAGTCAGGGAAGAAACACCATATATTTT | CASSQGRNTIYF
TRBD1 | NA | TRBJ1-5 | TRBV5-5 | TGTGCCAGCAGCATAACCGGGACAGGCATTATTCAGCCCCAGCATTTT | CASSITGTGIIQPQHF
NA | NA | TRBJ1-5 | TRBV19 | TGTGCCAGTAGTATAGGGCAGGGAGGGCGCAATCAGCCCCAGCATTTT | CASSIGQGGRNQPQHF
TRBD1 | NA | TRBJ2-6 | TRBV18 | TGTGCCAGCTCACCACTAGCCGGGACAGGGAACTCTGGGGCCAACGTCCTGACTTTC | CASSPLAGTGNSGANVLTF
TRBD1 | NA | TRBJ1-1 | TRBV19 | TGTGCCAGTAGTGTAGACAGGGGGACTGAAGCTTTCTTT | CASSVDRGTEAFF
NA | once | TRBJ2-7 | TRBV6-5 | TGTGCCAGCAGTTTACGGGGATACGAGCAGTACTTC | CASSLRGYEQYF
NA | NA | TRBJ2-5 | TRBV5-1 | TGCGCCAGCAGCTTTTCACGAGGGTCGGAGACCCAGTACTTC | CASSFSRGSETQYF
TRBD1 | NA | TRBJ2-1 | TRBV7-3 | TGTGCCAGCAGCTCGGACAGGGGTGGAGAGCAGTTCTTC | CASSSDRGGEQFF
NA | NA | TRBJ2-5 | TRBV27 | TGTGCCAGCAGTTTATTTTTTCCCGGAGAGACCCAGTACTTC | CASSLFFPGETQYF
NA | few | TRBJ1-4 | TRBV7-9 | TGTGCCAGCAGCCCGAGACAGGCTAATAATGAAAAACTGTTTTTT | CASSPRQANNEKLFF
TRBD1 | NA | TRBJ1-1 | TRBV6-2/TRBV6-3 | TGTGCCAGCACCCCAGAAACAGGGGGGAAGGCTTTCTTT | CASTPETGGKAFF
NA | NA | TRBJ1-5 | TRBV24-1 | TGTGCCACCAGTGACCCCCTTTGGGGCAGGGGACCTAATCAGCCCCAGCATTTT | CATSDPLWGRGPNQPQHF
TRBD1 | NA | TRBJ1-2 | TRBV5-1 | TGCGCCAGCAGCCCTCGAGCGGGACAGGGGGCACACGGCTACACCTTC | CASSPRAGQGAHGYTF
TRBD2 | NA | TRBJ2-1 | TRBV7-6 | TGTGCCAGCAGCTTAGGGACTAGTTCCTACAATGAGCAGTTCTTC | CASSLGTSSYNEQFF
TRBD2 | NA | TRBJ2-3 | TRBV7-9 | TGTGCCAGCAGCCTAGCGGGGGGGTACACAGATACGCAGTATTTT | CASSLAGGYTDTQYF
NA | NA | TRBJ1-4 | TRBV11-1 | TGTGCCAGCAGCTTACGAGGTATAGATGAAAAACTGTTTTTT | CASSLRGIDEKLFF